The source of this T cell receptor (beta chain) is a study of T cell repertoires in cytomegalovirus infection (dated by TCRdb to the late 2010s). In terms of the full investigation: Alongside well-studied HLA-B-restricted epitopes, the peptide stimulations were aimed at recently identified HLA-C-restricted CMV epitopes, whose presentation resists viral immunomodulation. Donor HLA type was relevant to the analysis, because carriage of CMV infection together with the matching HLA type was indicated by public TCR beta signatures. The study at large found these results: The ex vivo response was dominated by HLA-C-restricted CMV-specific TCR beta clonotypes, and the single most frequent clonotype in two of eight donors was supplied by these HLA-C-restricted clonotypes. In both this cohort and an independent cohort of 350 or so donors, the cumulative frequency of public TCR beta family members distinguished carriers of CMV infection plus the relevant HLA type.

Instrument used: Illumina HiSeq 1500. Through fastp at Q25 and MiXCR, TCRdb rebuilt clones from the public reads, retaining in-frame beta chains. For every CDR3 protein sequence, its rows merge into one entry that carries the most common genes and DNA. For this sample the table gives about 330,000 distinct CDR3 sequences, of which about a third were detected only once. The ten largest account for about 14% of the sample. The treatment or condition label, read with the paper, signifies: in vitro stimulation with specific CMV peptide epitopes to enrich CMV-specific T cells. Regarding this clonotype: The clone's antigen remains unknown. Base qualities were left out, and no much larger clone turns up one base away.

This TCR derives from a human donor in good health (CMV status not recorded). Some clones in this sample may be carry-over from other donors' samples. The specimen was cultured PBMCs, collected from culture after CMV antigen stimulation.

CDR3 reads: CAISEKIAGGNEQFF. The DNA sequence follows: TGTGCCATCAGTGAGAAAATAGCGGGAGGGAATGAGCAGTTCTTC. This receptor chain uses TRBV10-3 and TRBJ2-1, with 11 central nucleotides matching TRBD2. Counted from cysteine to phenylalanine, this CDR3 has 15 amino acids. Only the CDR3 DNA stays, 45 bases, in frame from base 1. V trim: 2 bases; J trim: 7 bases; unmatched bases: 4. CDR1 and CDR2 are drawn from the germline V gene: ENHRY, SYGVKD.